The 3 T cell receptor beta chains listed next were all sequenced from one sample in a study of cytomegalovirus exposure and HLA in healthy donors. PCR amplification relied on 60 Vbeta primers (plus 13 Jbeta primers). The method was immunoSEQ multiplex PCR; TCRdb's version includes in-frame clones alone and lacks a portion of them. Found here are about 140,000 clones, approximately 80% of them singletons; the top ten hold less than 2%. Sequences were obtained from PBMCs. The origin of the receptors is a man aged 40-55 years in good health and CMV-seronegative.

This chain joins TRBV28 and TRBJ2-5, with TRBD2 as a possible D gene (6 bases). Trimming removed 1 base at V and 12 bases at J, with 21 bases between. CDR1 is MDHEN and CDR2 is SYDVKM in the germline V gene. The CDR3 has 15 amino acids. Here the CDR3 DNA reads TGTGCCAGCAGTTTATTGGGGGGTGGGGGGTTCGGGAAGTACTTC. It codes for CASSLLGGGGFGKYF.

The CDR3 protein is CASSKGRTSGNTGELFF. The CDR3 DNA reads as TGTGCCAGCAGCAAAGGGAGAACTAGCGGAAACACCGGGGAGCTGTTTTTT. The chain couples TRBV21-1 to TRBJ2-2; the DNA was not compared with TRBD2, the D call given in the table. TRBV21-1 is classified as a pseudogene. The CDR3 totals 17 residues.

This clone came up once. This chain uses TRBV5-6 with TRBJ2-7; possible D gene TRBD1, 5 bases. The CDR3 contains 14 residues. Germline loops: CDR1 SGHDT, CDR2 YYEEEE. V lost 3 bases and J lost 3, with 13 bases in between. The CDR3 loop reads CASSWRQIVYEQYF. CDR3 DNA sequence: TGTGCCAGCAGCTGGCGACAGATCGTCTACGAGCAGTACTTC.